A single sample gave rise to the 10 T cell receptor beta chains below, sequenced in a study of blood T cell repertoires in COVID-19. This table comes from immunoSEQ multiplex PCR, and its TCRdb copy is limited to in-frame clones, with some not included. The repertoire consists of some 200,000 clones, with 82% occurring once and the leading ten covering approximately 12%. Sequencing was performed on peripheral blood. The receptor source for this set is a middle-aged woman with acute or convalescent COVID-19.

The gene calls are TRBV4-2 and TRBJ1-2; 8 bases map to TRBD1. The CDR3 extends over 14 amino acids. Germline assignment: CDR1 LGHNA and CDR2 YNFKEQ. V was clipped by 5 bases and J by 4 bases; unmatched bases: 6. The CDR3 DNA reads as TGTGCCAGCAGCAGGGACAGGAGACTCTATGGCTACACCTTC. It yields the protein CASSRDRRLYGYTF.

CDR3 bases: TGTGCCAGCAGTGCTGGCTCCATGAGGGCCTACGAGCAGTACTTC. Protein sequence: CASSAGSMRAYEQYF. V is TRBV9 and J is TRBJ2-7, with a weak D call TRBD2 (5 bases). The CDR3 extends over 15 amino acids. CDR1 is SGDLS, CDR2 YYNGEE, per germline. V lost 5 bases, J lost 2 bases, and 17 bases lay in between.

The chain recombines TRBV27 with TRBJ2-1; D ambiguous. V lost 8 bases to trimming and J lost 0 bases, with 11 bases between them. Germline V gene lookup returns CDR1 MNHEY and CDR2 SMNVEV (reference sequence). There are 14 residues in the CDR3. CDR3 in DNA: TGTGCCAGCGGCCGGAGTTCCTCCTACAATGAGCAGTTCTTC. It specifies CASGRSSSYNEQFF.

The J gene is TRBJ1-1, the V gene TRBV25-1; 9 bases map to TRBD1. The CDR3 length is 15 residues. J was trimmed by 1 base and V by 3 bases; bases with no gene match: 3. In germline, CDR1 is MGHDK, CDR2 SYGVNS. The CDR3 reads CASSEHRGPNTEAFF. CDR3 bases: TGTGCCAGCAGTGAGCACAGGGGGCCGAACACTGAAGCTTTCTTT.

The chain uses TRBV2 and TRBJ2-7, with D maybe TRBD2 (6 bases). V gave up 1 base and J gave up 9 bases, with 13 bases separating them. CDR1 and CDR2 from the germline V gene are SNHLY and FYNNEI. The CDR3 consists of 13 residues. CDR3 sequence: CASSEGGGNRQYF. CDR3 nucleotides: TGTGCCAGCAGTGAAGGCGGAGGGAATAGGCAGTACTTC. Using reference TRBV2 and TRBJ2-7 for the parts outside the CDR3, the full variable domain is EPEVTQTPSHQVTQMGQEVILRCVPISNHLYFYWYRQILGQKVEFLVSFYNNEISEKSEIFDDQFSVERPDGSNFTLKIRSTKLEDSAMYFCASSEGGGNRQYFGPGTRLTVT.

This clone was seen once. V gene TRBV19 combines with J gene TRBJ2-5; TRBD1 matches 7 bases. The CDR3 length is 13 residues. Germline lookup yields CDR1 LNHDA and CDR2 SQIVND (reference sequence). With 6 bases clipped from V and 5 bases from J, the junction kept 6 bases outside the gene matches. In DNA form, the CDR3 reads TGTGCCAGTAGAACGACAGGGATTGAGACCCAGTACTTC. Translating gives CASRTTGIETQYF.

The rearrangement uses TRBV5-1 and TRBJ1-4, with TRBD1 matching over 8 bases. The ends lost 0 bases at V and 5 bases at J; junction bases unmatched: 6. Germline V CDR1 and CDR2: SGHRS, YFSETQ. The CDR3 length is 16 residues. CDR3 sequence reads: CASSLGQGARNEKLFF. The CDR3 bases are TGCGCCAGCAGCTTGGGGCAGGGGGCGAGAAATGAAAAACTGTTTTTT.

This clone was counted ten times or more. Other nucleotide sequences in the sample specify the same CDR3. V and J are TRBV5-1 and TRBJ2-3, with D possibly being TRBD1 (7 bases). The germline V gene has CDR1 SGHRS and CDR2 YFSETQ. This CDR3 is built from 15 residues. Between the trimmed V and J ends, which lost 3 bases and 2 bases, there was a span of 13 bases. CDR3 region: CASSWGDSYTDTQYF. The CDR3 region has the DNA TGCGCCAGCAGCTGGGGGGACAGCTACACAGATACGCAGTATTTT.

The V call is TRBV19, the J call TRBJ2-3; D is ambiguous. Germline V gene data show CDR1 as LNHDA and CDR2 as SQIVND (reference sequence). The CDR3 is 13 residues long. V was shortened by 4 bases and J by 14 bases, with 19 bases between the two germline ends. CDR3 sequence reads: CASSTLAAPPSYF. DNA of the CDR3: TGTGCCAGTAGTACTTTAGCCGCCCCTCCGTCGTATTTT.

This rearrangement joins TRBV10-3 to TRBJ2-1; 11 bases are a match to TRBD2. Germline V gene data show CDR1 as ENHRY and CDR2 as SYGVKD. The CDR3 has 15 residues. Trimming at V came to 2 bases and at J to 7 bases, leaving 4 bases not matched to a gene. CDR3 protein: CAISEETSGRNEQFF. In DNA, the CDR3 is TGTGCCATCAGTGAGGAAACTAGCGGGAGAAATGAGCAGTTCTTC.